This TCR beta chain originates from a study of T cells after posttransplantation cyclophosphamide (dated by TCRdb to about 2016). Some background on the complete study: T cell repertoire reconstitution was tracked by TRB sequencing after myeloablative bone marrow transplantation in which posttransplantation cyclophosphamide was used as GVHD prophylaxis. Samples from about 37 PTCy-treated patients and fewer than 20 related bone marrow donors of those patients were subjected to antigen receptor sequencing. TRB sequencing was performed on blood from all 35 or so PTCy patients with 1-year posttransplant specimens. In 3 patients, TRB sequencing was also performed on up to about 3 more blood samples taken 2 to 5.2 years after transplant, and in several patients, pretransplant blood was also TRB-sequenced. TRA and TRB clonality were tightly correlated in about 10 samples, so subsequent TCR analyses focused on TRB only. Public TRB sequences were checked against a database of over 3,000 sequences associated with responses to pathogens, tumor antigens, self-antigens and alloantigens.

This clone was picked up many times. Which antigen it targets is not known. Base-call qualities are not available, and no considerably larger clone is one nucleotide away. This CDR3 is also generated by other DNA sequences in the sample. The treatment or condition label, read with the paper, signifies: high-dose cyclophosphamide on days +3 and +4 as single-agent GVHD prophylaxis. Patients in the PTCy group got busulfan and fludarabine conditioning, a marrow graft from a related or unrelated donor, and cyclophosphamide on days +3 and +4. PTCy-treated patients were drawn from a prospective multi-institutional clinical trial. Peripheral blood and bone marrow mononuclear cells were isolated by Ficoll-Hypaque density centrifugation and cryopreserved. Study-wide conclusions, independent of this receptor: Across 45 patients, recipient CMV seropositivity and CMV reactivation were highly associated with TRB clonality; PTCy diversity was similar to CNI/methotrexate controls. Donor-recipient similarity was low at 1-2 months but increased during the first year, and donor CD8+ memory clones often dominated later blood repertoires. The TRB repertoires of T cells infiltrating skin or GI tract showed only limited overlap with the TRB repertoires of T cells in blood.

Genomic DNA was the input for TRB sequencing, which was run either with the immunoSEQ assay at survey resolution or with the hsTCRB kit. The original pipeline was this. Initial read processing used immunoSEQ software, and repertoire analyses used the LymphoSeq R package. Clonality was computed as 1 minus normalized Shannon entropy; Gini coefficient was also calculated for each TRB dataset. To infer phenotypes in unsorted samples, TRB sequences from sorted subsets of the recipient or donor were mapped onto the unsorted samples of the same recipient. TCRdb re-hosts the immuneACCESS table, in-frame sequences only. Its copies lack some clones; in the studies checked, an unresolved V gene accounts for under half of them, and the cause for the rest is not known. Clone size and V and J calls were adopted from that table, with D and trimming inferred from the DNA. The sample features fewer than 11,000 clones, and none is a singleton. Jointly, the top ten make up around 24% of the sample.

From the germline V gene, CDR1 is SGDLS and CDR2 is YYNGEE. At the junction V is shortened by 9 bases and J by 2 bases, with 21 bases in between. The CDR3 spans 15 residues, from the cysteine through the phenylalanine. The DNA shown is the 45-base CDR3, in frame from base 1. The sequence was collected from a female patient in her 40s who received an allogeneic stem cell transplant from a related donor, was CMV-positive, and had no GVHD. A transplant means some T cells may be of graft donor rather than patient origin. The sequence links TRBV9 to TRBJ2-7; TRBD1 might be the D gene, on 5 matching bases. The sample here was PBMCs, taken after allogeneic stem cell transplant with posttransplant cyclophosphamide. Here is the DNA: TGTGCCATTATTTTCAAACAGGAGACGGCCTACGAGCAGTACTTC. This gives the protein CAIIFKQETAYEQYF.